This T cell receptor (beta chain) is from a study of cytomegalovirus exposure and HLA in healthy donors. A word on this clone: The junction differs from germline at one of its ends, possibly a read error.

Use of 60 Vbeta and 13 Jbeta primers characterized the PCR. Assay: immunoSEQ multiplex PCR; the TCRdb copy retains only in-frame clones and omits some. Of some 130,000 clones in the sample, about four fifths were seen once. There are 15 residues in the CDR3. Germline assignment: CDR1 SGDLS and CDR2 YYNGEE. Sequenced material: PBMCs. The TCR sequence derives from a man aged 30 to 39 in good health. The chain links TRBV9 to TRBJ2-7, with a tentative D call TRBD2 (5 bases). The CDR3 protein is CASGVLEVPTYEQYF. The CDR3, as DNA: TGTGCCAGCGGCGTATTGGAGGTTCCGACCTACGAGCAGTACTTC.